This note documents a single T cell receptor beta chain sequence. Trimming removed 8 bases from V and 4 bases from J, with 14 bases in between. Germline CDR1 and CDR2: ENHRY and SYGVKD. The CDR3 consists of 13 residues. The method was immunoSEQ multiplex PCR; TCRdb's version includes in-frame clones alone and lacks a portion of them. The data hold roughly 120,000 clones, with approximately 80% observed a single time. The source of the sample is a study of blood T cell repertoires in COVID-19. Looking at the study overall: The analysed material was cDNA or gDNA that came from T cells, B-cell-depleted T cells, or PBMCs.

This chain joins TRBV10-3 and TRBJ1-1, with TRBD1 as a possible D gene (6 bases). The receptor was isolated from an elderly woman with active or convalescent COVID-19. Sequenced sample: peripheral blood. CDR3 in amino acids: CAIGGQGSTEAFF. For the CDR3, the DNA is TGTGCCATCGGGGGCCAGGGTTCCACTGAAGCTTTCTTT.